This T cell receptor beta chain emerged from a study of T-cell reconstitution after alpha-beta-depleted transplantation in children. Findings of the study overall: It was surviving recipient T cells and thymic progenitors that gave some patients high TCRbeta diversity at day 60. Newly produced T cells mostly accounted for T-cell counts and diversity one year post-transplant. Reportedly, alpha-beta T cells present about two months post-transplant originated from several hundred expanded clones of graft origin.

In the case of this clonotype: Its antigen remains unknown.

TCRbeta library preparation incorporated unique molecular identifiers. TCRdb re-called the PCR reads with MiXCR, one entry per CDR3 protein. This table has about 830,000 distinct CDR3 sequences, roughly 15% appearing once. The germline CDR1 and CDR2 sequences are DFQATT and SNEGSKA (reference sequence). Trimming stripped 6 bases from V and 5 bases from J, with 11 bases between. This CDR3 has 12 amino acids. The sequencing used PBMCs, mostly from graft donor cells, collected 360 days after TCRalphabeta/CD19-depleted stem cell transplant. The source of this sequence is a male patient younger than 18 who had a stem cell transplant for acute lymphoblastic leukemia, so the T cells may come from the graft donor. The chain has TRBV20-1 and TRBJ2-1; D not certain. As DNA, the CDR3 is TGCAGTGCCCAGGAGTCCCACAATGAGCAGTTCTTC. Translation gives CSAQESHNEQFF.